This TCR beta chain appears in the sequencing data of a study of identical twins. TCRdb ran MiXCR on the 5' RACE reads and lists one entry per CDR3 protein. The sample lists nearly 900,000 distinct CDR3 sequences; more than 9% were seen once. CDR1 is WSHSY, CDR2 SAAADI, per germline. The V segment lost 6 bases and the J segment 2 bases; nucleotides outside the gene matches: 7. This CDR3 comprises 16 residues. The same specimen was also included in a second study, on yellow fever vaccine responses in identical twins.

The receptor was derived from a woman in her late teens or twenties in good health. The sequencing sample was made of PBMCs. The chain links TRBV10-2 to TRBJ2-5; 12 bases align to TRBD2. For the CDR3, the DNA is TGCGCCAGCAGGCCCCGACTAGCGGGAGCACAAGAGACCCAGTACTTC. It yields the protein CASRPRLAGAQETQYF.